This note documents a single TCR beta chain sequence. What it binds is not known. This sample is drawn from a study of post-analysis software for immune sequencing data. The CDR3 has 15 amino acids. Trimming removed 3 bases from V and 6 bases from J; junction bases left unmatched: 6. Germline CDR1 is SGHTA and CDR2 is FQGNSA. The authors incorporated unique molecular identifiers into the TCR beta cDNA libraries. TCRdb re-called the PCR reads through MiXCR, storing one row per CDR3 protein. The sample carries hundreds of thousands of distinct CDR3 sequences, 59% recorded once. Study-wide points: Five TRBV segments, including TRBV5-6, TRBV5-1 and TRBV20-1, were more frequent in patients than controls.

This chain links TRBV7-2 with TRBJ2-1, with TRBD1 identical over 9 bases. Sequenced: blood. This TCR was recovered from a girl between 2 and 10 years old with multiple sclerosis. For the CDR3, the DNA is TGTGCCAGCAGCTTCCCCGGGACAGGGCTCAATGAGCAGTTCTTC. Its protein is CASSFPGTGLNEQFF.